This passage covers 25 T cell receptor beta chains from one sample sequenced in a study of OX40 agonist ivuxolimab in advanced cancers. Libraries were prepared by immunoSEQ multiplex PCR; TCRdb keeps only in-frame clonotypes and omits some of them. The sample has about 92,000 clones, about 91% seen once. This material consisted of CD4+ or CD8+ T cells sorted from blood, taken in a trial of the OX40 agonist ivuxolimab. The origin of the receptors is an adult with an advanced solid tumor such as melanoma, head and neck, liver or kidney cancer.

The chain combines TRBV28 with TRBJ2-3; 12 bases line up with TRBD2. The J segment lost 5 bases and the V segment lost 7 bases, leaving 19 bases of the junction unmatched. CDR3 size: 19 residues. Germline CDR1 and CDR2: MDHEN and SYDVKM. The CDR3 coding sequence is TGTGCCAGCACCCCCACCCTTCGGCTAGCGGGAGGGCGGGGAGATACGCAGTATTTT. Amino acid sequence: CASTPTLRLAGGRGDTQYF.

CDR3 sequence (DNA): TGTGCCAGCAGTGTGACGGGCCTCGGGGAGACCCAGTACTTC. Its translation is CASSVTGLGETQYF. The chain joins TRBV6-1 to TRBJ2-5; D gene unclear. V lost 4 bases and J lost 5, with 14 bases in between. This CDR3 comprises 14 residues. The V gene's germline CDR1 is MNHNS and CDR2 SASEGT.

In DNA form, the CDR3 reads TGTGCCAGCAGCCGTGGACCCTTTAGCAATCAGCCCCAGCATTTT. Encoded protein: CASSRGPFSNQPQHF. The chain recombines TRBV5-6 with TRBJ1-5; D uncertain. Germline lookup yields CDR1 SGHDT and CDR2 YYEEEE. Trimming took off 4 bases at V and 0 bases at J, with 11 bases between the two ends. This CDR3 has 15 amino acids.

This chain joins TRBV28 and TRBJ2-7, with no clear D. Germline V CDR1 and CDR2: MDHEN, SYDVKM. There are 11 residues in the CDR3. V was trimmed by 8 bases and J by 1 base, leaving 6 bases between them. The CDR3 loop reads CASVGSYEQYF. CDR3 DNA sequence: TGTGCCAGCGTGGGGTCCTACGAGCAGTACTTC.

The CDR3 sequence is CASSQEWSDTQYF. CDR3 sequence (DNA): TGTGCCAGCAGCCAAGAATGGTCAGATACGCAGTATTTT. This rearrangement joins TRBV14 to TRBJ2-3, with no clear D. V lost 0 bases and J lost 4, with 5 bases in between. Per the germline V gene, CDR1 is SGHDN and CDR2 is FVKESK. The CDR3 length is 13 residues.

J is TRBJ2-3 and V is TRBV6-6; a weak D match, TRBD2 (5 bases). Trimming took off 5 bases at V and 0 bases at J, with 9 bases between the two ends. Germline values: CDR1 MNHNY, CDR2 SVGAGI (reference sequence). The CDR3 runs 14 residues. The CDR3 here is CASSLEGSTDTQYF. The CDR3 nucleotides are TGTGCCAGCAGTCTAGAGGGAAGCACAGATACGCAGTATTTT.

The gene calls are TRBV28 and TRBJ2-7, with D possibly being TRBD2 (5 bases). The CDR3 runs to 12 residues. V lost 7 bases to trimming and J lost 0 bases, with 7 bases between them. The germline V gene encodes CDR1 MDHEN and CDR2 SYDVKM. CDR3 sequence: CASTGSSYEQYF. CDR3 in DNA: TGTGCCAGCACGGGATCCTCCTACGAGCAGTACTTC.

This chain connects TRBV9 to TRBJ2-7, with 13 bases matching TRBD2. Germline values: CDR1 SGDLS, CDR2 YYNGEE. The CDR3 has 15 amino acids. V gave up 2 bases and J gave up 4 bases; unmatched junction bases: 3. CDR3: CASSVTSGRGYEQYF. The CDR3 DNA sequence: TGTGCCAGCAGCGTTACTAGCGGGAGGGGGTACGAGCAGTACTTC.

This clone came up once. This chain links TRBV27 with TRBJ2-1; 13 positions match TRBD2. V shed 5 bases and J 8 bases; nucleotides not matched to a gene: 15. The CDR3 is 18 residues long. The germline V gene has CDR1 MNHEY and CDR2 SMNVEV (reference sequence). CDR3 loop: CASSLYLPGTSGTYEQFF. CDR3 DNA: TGTGCCAGCAGTCTTTACCTACCCGGGACTAGCGGGACATATGAGCAGTTCTTC.

The chain uses TRBV5-1 and TRBJ2-7; D call uncertain. In germline, CDR1 is SGHRS, CDR2 YFSETQ. The V gene lost 0 bases and the J gene lost 0 bases, with 7 bases spanning the gap. The CDR3 runs 14 residues. The CDR3 loop reads CASSLELGSYEQYF. In DNA, the CDR3 is TGCGCCAGCAGCTTGGAGTTGGGCTCCTACGAGCAGTACTTC.

The V and J genes are TRBV5-1 and TRBJ2-2; D is ambiguous. Germline CDR1 SGHRS, CDR2 YFSETQ. V was pared by 5 bases and J by 1 base, with 9 bases between. CDR3 length: 14 residues. In DNA, the CDR3 is TGCGCCAGCAGAAGGCTAGGGAACACCGGGGAGCTGTTTTTT. Translating it yields CASRRLGNTGELFF.

The chain couples TRBV7-8 to TRBJ2-3, with 9 bases identical to TRBD2. Germline V gives CDR1 SGHVS, CDR2 FQNEAQ. Trimming took 7 bases from V and 1 from J; bases not matched to a gene: 9. The length of the CDR3 is 16 residues. The CDR3 DNA reads TGTGCCAGCACCCTCCAGACTAGCGGAGGCACAGATACGCAGTATTTT. This gives the protein CASTLQTSGGTDTQYF.

The V gene is TRBV28, the J gene TRBJ1-5, with a tentative D call TRBD1 (6 bases). This CDR3 is 15 amino acids long. V shed 7 bases and J shed 4 bases, with 17 bases lying between them. Germline CDR1 and CDR2: MDHEN and SYDVKM. In DNA, the CDR3 is TGTGCCAGCACCAGTGGGGGGGCGGGGAATCAGCCCCAGCATTTT. Translated: CASTSGGAGNQPQHF.

V usage is TRBV27 and J usage is TRBJ1-6; 9 positions match TRBD1. CDR1 is MNHEY and CDR2 is SMNVEV in the germline V gene (reference sequence). This CDR3 has 14 amino acids. Trimming took 5 bases from V and 10 from J; bases not matched to a gene: 6. CDR3 coding DNA: TGTGCCAGCAGTCCAAGGGACAGGGTCTCACCCCTCCACTTT. It specifies CASSPRDRVSPLHF.

V usage is TRBV9 and J usage is TRBJ2-2, with 7 bases that match TRBD2. The CDR3 extends over 16 amino acids. CDR1 and CDR2 (germline): SGDLS, YYNGEE. V shed 0 bases and J 6 bases; nucleotides not matched to a gene: 8. The CDR3 DNA follows: TGTGCCAGCAGCGTAGTCGGAGCGGGACCCGCCGGGGAGCTGTTTTTT. It is translated as CASSVVGAGPAGELFF. The whole variable domain, remainder taken from reference TRBV9 and TRBJ2-2, is DSGVTQTPKHLITATGQRVTLRCSPRSGDLSVYWYQQSLDQGLQFLIQYYNGEERAKGNILERFSAQQFPDLHSELNLSSLELGDSALYFCASSVVGAGPAGELFFGEGSRLTVL.

The chain links TRBV28 to TRBJ1-3; D is unclear. Germline CDR1 MDHEN, CDR2 SYDVKM. This CDR3 region has 17 residues. The germline V and J ends were trimmed by 3 bases and 0 bases, with 15 bases remaining between them. The CDR3 region has the DNA TGTGCCAGCAGTTTCTTAGGCAGCCAGTACTCTGGAAACACCATATATTTT. Its protein product is CASSFLGSQYSGNTIYF.

V and J are TRBV2 and TRBJ2-7; 7 positions match TRBD1. V was clipped by 6 bases and J by 5 bases; unmatched bases: 16. From germline, CDR1 is SNHLY and CDR2 FYNNEI. The CDR3 consists of 16 residues. Here the CDR3 DNA reads TGTGCCAGCAGGGGTACCCCGACAGGGTTACTAGACGAGCAGTACTTC. Its protein is CASRGTPTGLLDEQYF.

The V gene is TRBV7-2, the J gene TRBJ2-5, with D perhaps TRBD2 (6 bases). The CDR3 is made up of 14 amino acids. Trimming cost V 4 bases and J 4 bases, with 13 bases left between them. Germline CDR1 and CDR2: SGHTA and FQGNSA. CDR3 sequence reads: CASSSRGGGETQYF. The DNA for the CDR3 is TGTGCCAGCAGCTCGCGGGGCGGTGGAGAGACCCAGTACTTC.

The chain employs TRBV18 and TRBJ1-4; 8 bases agree with TRBD1. V shed 6 bases and J 7 bases; nucleotides not matched to a gene: 7. Germline assignment: CDR1 KGHSH and CDR2 LQKENI. The CDR3 consists of 14 residues. CDR3 in DNA: TGTGCCAGCTCGGCCGGACAGGGATCTGAAAAACTGTTTTTT. Its translation is CASSAGQGSEKLFF. The whole variable domain, remainder taken from reference TRBV18 and TRBJ1-4, is NAGVMQNPRHLVRRRGQEARLRCSPMKGHSHVYWYRQLPEEGLKFMVYLQKENIIDESGMPKERFSAEFPKEGPSILRIQQVVRGDSAAYFCASSAGQGSEKLFFGSGTQLSVL.

CDR3 DNA sequence: TGCAGCGTTGAGGTCAGACTAGCGGGAAAGACCCAGTACTTC. Translated: CSVEVRLAGKTQYF. This rearrangement joins TRBV29-1 to TRBJ2-5, with TRBD2 matching 11 bases. This CDR3 is built from 14 residues. The junction had 6 bases not matched to a gene; V was cut back by 3 bases and J by 6 bases. Germline V lookup: CDR1 SQVTM, CDR2 ANQGSEA.

The chain employs TRBV5-4 and TRBJ2-5, with TRBD2 matching over 9 bases. Looked up from germline, CDR1 is SGHNT and CDR2 is YYREEE (reference sequence). V was pared by 4 bases and J by 3 bases, with 10 bases of the junction left unmatched. The CDR3 extends over 16 amino acids. The CDR3 nucleotides are TGTGCCAGCAGCCGATTACCCGGGACTAGCAAAGAGACCCAGTACTTC. The encoded protein is CASSRLPGTSKETQYF.

As to this clone: The sample carries other DNA sequences with the same CDR3. This chain joins TRBV6-5 and TRBJ1-1; D is possibly TRBD1 (5 bases). The V gene lost 0 bases and the J gene lost 3 bases, with 11 bases spanning the gap. The CDR3 is 15 amino acids. Germline CDR1 and CDR2: MNHEY and SVGAGI. Written as DNA, the CDR3 is TGTGCCAGCAGTTACTCGACGATGGGGCACACTGAAGCTTTCTTT. Translated, it gives CASSYSTMGHTEAFF.

This rearrangement joins TRBV28 to TRBJ1-5, with 7 bases lining up with TRBD1. The length of the CDR3 is 14 residues. Germline V gives CDR1 MDHEN, CDR2 SYDVKM. J was trimmed by 5 bases and V by 5 bases; bases with no gene match: 6. The chain's CDR3 is CASSGTATYQPQHF. CDR3 nucleotides: TGTGCCAGCAGTGGGACAGCGACTTATCAGCCCCAGCATTTT. The variable domain in full, with the rest retrieved from reference TRBV28 and TRBJ1-5, is DVKVTQSSRYLVKRTGEKVFLECVQDMDHENMFWYRQDPGLGLRLIYFSYDVKMKEKGDIPEGYSVSREKKERFSLILESASTNQTSMYLCASSGTATYQPQHFGDGTRLSIL.

The J gene is TRBJ2-6, the V gene TRBV5-1, with D hard to call. This CDR3 contains 16 residues. Trimming stripped 0 bases from V and 2 bases from J, with 9 bases between. The germline V gene encodes CDR1 SGHRS and CDR2 YFSETQ. The CDR3, as DNA: TGCGCCAGCAGCTTGGCCGTGTTAGCTGGGGCCAACGTCCTGACTTTC. Its protein is CASSLAVLAGANVLTF.

The chain joins TRBV11-2 to TRBJ2-7; D not resolved. V gave up 1 base and J gave up 0 bases, with 10 bases separating them. The CDR3 is made up of 15 amino acids. Germline CDR1 SGHAT, CDR2 FQNNGV. The CDR3 DNA reads TGTGCCAGCAGCTTAGCAGGTACCCTCTCCTACGAGCAGTACTTC. Protein sequence: CASSLAGTLSYEQYF.